This paragraph covers one T cell receptor beta chain sequence. Its antigen remains unidentified. This entry is derived from a study of brain metastases from non-small cell lung cancer. The study, taken as a whole, reports: TCR repertoires overlapped largely between brain metastases and matched primaries.

Assay: immunoSEQ multiplex PCR; the TCRdb copy retains only in-frame clones and omits some. The repertoire holds fewer than 9,500 clones, around four fifths seen once, with about 4% in the top ten. The V end was cut by 6 bases, the J end by 2 bases, with 12 bases between. Germline lookup yields CDR1 LNHDA and CDR2 SQIVND (reference sequence). This CDR3 has 14 residues. The chain couples TRBV19 to TRBJ2-3; D unclear. The TCR sequence derives from a donor at least 40 years old with non-small cell lung cancer. The specimen sequenced was primary lung tumor tissue. CDR3 in amino acids: CASRPPGFTDTQYF. Here the CDR3 DNA reads TGTGCCAGTAGACCCCCGGGCTTCACAGATACGCAGTATTTT.